The clone carrying this T cell receptor beta chain was seen more than once but under ten times. As yet, its antigen is unknown. This sample stems from a study of cytomegalovirus exposure and HLA in healthy donors. 60 Vbeta and 13 Jbeta primers were used in PCR. Libraries were prepared by immunoSEQ multiplex PCR; TCRdb keeps only in-frame clonotypes and omits some of them. This table holds around 140,000 clones, 82% found once. Study-wide findings and caveats: Presence/absence analysis assumed near-uniform sequencing depth across donors.

The sequencing sample was made of PBMCs. The TCR sequence derives from a woman aged 60-75 years in good health and CMV-seropositive.

For the CDR3, the DNA is TGTGCCAGCACCCCGGGACAGGGACTCCACGAGCAGTACTTC. This gives the protein CASTPGQGLHEQYF. The J gene is TRBJ2-7, the V gene TRBV7-2; 9 bases map to TRBD1. Germline V lookup: CDR1 SGHTA, CDR2 FQGNSA. The ends lost 7 bases at V and 5 bases at J; junction bases unmatched: 9. The CDR3 consists of 14 residues.